This is a list of T cell receptor beta chains from one sample in a study of T cells in Graves' hyperthyroidism and ophthalmopathy. TCRdb recomputed calls from the multiplex PCR reads with MiXCR, one row per CDR3 protein. The sample holds about 640,000 distinct CDR3 sequences; 13% to 15% are singletons and the top ten take roughly an eighth. The sequencing sample was made of blood. Receptors originate from a woman aged 50 to 60 with Graves' ophthalmopathy. The CDR3 runs from the conserved cysteine through the conserved F or W. Fields, in order: clone size, V gene, D gene, J gene, CDR3 DNA, CDR3 protein. D genes are given only for firm matches. Expanded clones are given a class, and other clones once, few, many or no size at all.

.	TRBV6-5	TRBD1	TRBJ1-2	TGTGCCAGCAGTTACACCATGACAGGGGGCCACTATGGCTACACCTTC	CASSYTMTGGHYGYTF
few	TRBV18	TRBD2	TRBJ2-7	TGTGCCAGCTCCGCATACCCGGCCAGACTAGCGGGAGAGGGGTTATCCTACGAGCAGTACTTC	CASSAYPARLAGEGLSYEQYF
.	TRBV4-1	.	TRBJ1-2	TGCGCCAGCAGCCAAGCGAACTATGGCTACACCTTC	CASSQANYGYTF
many	TRBV11-2	.	TRBJ2-7	TGTGCCAGCAGCCTCGGTCCCATGCGAGAGCAGTACTTC	CASSLGPMREQYF
few	TRBV27	TRBD1	TRBJ2-7	TGTGCCAGCAGTTTATCGACAGGGTTCGACTACGAGCAGTACTTC	CASSLSTGFDYEQYF
many	TRBV5-1	.	TRBJ2-7	TGCGCCAGCAGCTTGGGAGTTATCAACTCCTACGAGCAGTACTTC	CASSLGVINSYEQYF
many	TRBV3-1	TRBD2	TRBJ2-1	TGTGCCAGCAGCCAAGATAGCGGGAGGGCCGGCAATGAGCAGTTCTTC	CASSQDSGRAGNEQFF
many	TRBV7-2	TRBD1	TRBJ1-2	TGTGCCAGCAGCTTAGCGCTCCTGGGGACAGGTCATGGCTACACCTTC	CASSLALLGTGHGYTF
.	TRBV5-8	TRBD2	TRBJ2-1	TGTGCCAGCAGCTTGGCAGGGCTAGCGGATTACAATGAGCAGTTCTTC	CASSLAGLADYNEQFF
.	TRBV19	TRBD1	TRBJ1-2	TGTGCCAGTAGTACGAGGGCAGGGGGGAGCTATGGCTACACCTTC	CASSTRAGGSYGYTF
few	TRBV12-3/TRBV12-4	.	TRBJ2-6	TGTGCCAGCAGCGATTTTCAGGGCTCTGGGGCCAACGTCCTGACTTTC	CASSDFQGSGANVLTF
many	TRBV9	.	TRBJ2-7	TGTGCCAGCAGCGGCGGGACCCACACCTACGAGCAGTACTTC	CASSGGTHTYEQYF
many	TRBV20-1	TRBD2	TRBJ2-5	TGCAGTGCTAGAGCGGGGACTACGCAAGAGACCCAGTACTTC	CSARAGTTQETQYF
many	TRBV7-2	.	TRBJ1-6	TGTGCCAGCAGCTTAGCTGGCCCCTTCGGGTCACCCCTCCACTTT	CASSLAGPFGSPLHF
.	TRBV3-1	.	TRBJ2-3	TGTGCCAGCAGCACCGGACCTCCAGATACGCAGTATTTT	CASSTGPPDTQYF
many	TRBV18	TRBD2	TRBJ2-1	TGTGCCAGCTCACCGGGACTAAACAATGAGCAGTTCTTC	CASSPGLNNEQFF
many	TRBV6-1	.	TRBJ2-5	TGTGCCAGCACCGGCGGGGCACCCGAGACCCAGTACTTC	CASTGGAPETQYF
few	TRBV6-5	.	TRBJ2-2	TGTGCCAGCAGTTACTGGGACCCGAACACCGGGGAGCTGTTTTTT	CASSYWDPNTGELFF
few	TRBV7-3	TRBD2	TRBJ2-1	TGTGCCAGCAGCTTACGGGGGGGGGCAGACCTGGAGAACAATGAGCAGTTCTTC	CASSLRGGADLENNEQFF
few	TRBV6-2/TRBV6-3	.	TRBJ2-1	TGTGCCAGCAGTACTCCGGGATCCCATAATGAGCAGTTCTTC	CASSTPGSHNEQFF
many	TRBV12-3/TRBV12-4	TRBD1	TRBJ1-3	TGTGCCAGCAGTTTAGCGTTCGGGACAGGGTGGACTGGAAACACCATATATTTT	CASSLAFGTGWTGNTIYF
many	TRBV3-1	TRBD2	TRBJ2-1	TGTGCCAGCAGCCCAGGGACTAGCGGGAGCTCCACTGAGCAGTTCTTC	CASSPGTSGSSTEQFF
few	TRBV12-3/TRBV12-4	TRBD1	TRBJ2-3	TGTGCCAGCAGGAGAACAGGGGGCGTCAGGGCAGATACGCAGTATTTT	CASRRTGGVRADTQYF
many	TRBV10-3	TRBD1	TRBJ1-4	TGTGCCATCGGGACCGGGACAGGGAGGGAAAAACTGTTTTTT	CAIGTGTGREKLFF
medium-sized	TRBV2	TRBD1	TRBJ1-1	TGTGCCAGCAGCGCCCACCGGGACAGGGGGCTTGAAGCTTTCTTT	CASSAHRDRGLEAFF
many	TRBV27	.	TRBJ1-2	TGTGCCAGCAGTTTGCAGCATAACTATGGCTACACCTTC	CASSLQHNYGYTF
few	TRBV7-9	.	TRBJ1-4	TGTGCCAGCAGCGAAGAAAAACTGTTTTTT	CASSEEKLFF
many	TRBV5-1	.	TRBJ2-5	TGCGCCAGCAGCTTGGGTCAGCGGGAGACCCAGTACTTC	CASSLGQRETQYF
few	TRBV29-1	.	TRBJ1-4	TGCAGCGTTAAACAGATGATTGCAACTAATGAAAAACTGTTTTTT	CSVKQMIATNEKLFF
many	TRBV12-3/TRBV12-4	.	TRBJ2-3	TGTGCCAGCACCCCCGAGGGCCGGGAGTTAGATACGCAGTATTTT	CASTPEGRELDTQYF
.	TRBV5-5	TRBD2	TRBJ2-1	TGTGCCAGCAGCCCAGGGCACAAAGCGGGATTCTACAATGAGCAGTTCTTC	CASSPGHKAGFYNEQFF
few	TRBV7-2	TRBD1	TRBJ1-5	TGTGCCAGCAGCTTCGGGACAGGGATCAATCAGCCCCAGCATTTT	CASSFGTGINQPQHF
many	TRBV27	TRBD2	TRBJ2-2	TGTGCCAGCAATCGGGCTAGCGGGATAAACGGGGAGCTGTTTTTT	CASNRASGINGELFF
.	TRBV30	.	TRBJ1-5	TGTGCCTGGAGTCCCCCCGGGAGCGTTTATAGCAATCAGCCCCAGCATTTT	CAWSPPGSVYSNQPQHF
many	TRBV20-1	.	TRBJ2-4	TGCAGTGCTAGACCTGTTGGCAGAGTGTTCAAAAACATTCAGTACTTC	CSARPVGRVFKNIQYF
.	TRBV5-1	TRBD1	TRBJ1-4	TGCGTCAGCAGCGACACGGGACAGGGGAGTGAAAAACTGTTTTTT	CVSSDTGQGSEKLFF
.	TRBV20-1	.	TRBJ2-2	TGCAGTGCTACAGGGGCCGGGGAGCTGTTTTTT	CSATGAGELFF
.	TRBV2	.	TRBJ1-3	TGTGCCAGCAGTACACACGAGCACACCATATATTTT	CASSTHEHTIYF
many	TRBV3-1	.	TRBJ1-1	TGTGCCAGCAGACACAGGGCGGAGGGCACTGAAGCTTTCTTT	CASRHRAEGTEAFF
many	TRBV20-1	.	TRBJ2-7	TGCAGTGCTAGAGATCCCGGGAGAGGTGAGCAGTACTTC	CSARDPGRGEQYF
.	TRBV4-3	.	TRBJ2-3	TGCGCCAGCAGCAAAACGGGCACAGATACGCAGTATTTT	CASSKTGTDTQYF
many	TRBV20-1	TRBD1	TRBJ1-2	TGCAGTGCTAGAGATGGGACAGGGGAGGGCTATGGCTACACCTTC	CSARDGTGEGYGYTF
many	TRBV2	.	TRBJ1-1	TGTGCCAGCAGTGAAGACAGGGTCAACACTGAAGCTTTCTTT	CASSEDRVNTEAFF
many	TRBV7-8	.	TRBJ2-3	TGTGCCAGCAGCTTAGAGTCCAGGGATTATGCAGATACGCAGTATTTT	CASSLESRDYADTQYF
.	TRBV20-1	TRBD1	TRBJ1-2	TGCAGTGCGGCAGGGACAGACTATGGCTACACCTTC	CSAAGTDYGYTF
few	TRBV6-1	.	TRBJ2-2	TGTGCCAGCAGTGAAGGGGGGGGCCCGAAATTGAACACCGGGGAGCTGTTTTTT	CASSEGGGPKLNTGELFF
.	TRBV19	.	TRBJ2-3	TGTGCCAGTAGTACGACTGGTAGCACAGATACGCAGTATTTT	CASSTTGSTDTQYF
once	TRBV6-1	TRBD1	TRBJ1-2	TGTGCCAGCAGTGAAGCGGCTCGGCAGGGGGCTTATGGCTACACCTTC	CASSEAARQGAYGYTF
few	TRBV6-1	TRBD2	TRBJ2-5	TGTGCCAGCAGCCTTAGCGGGAGTGGGACCCAGTACTTC	CASSLSGSGTQYF
many	TRBV13	TRBD2	TRBJ2-7	TGTGCCAGCAGCGCCCTAGCGGGAGACGAGCAGTACTTC	CASSALAGDEQYF
.	TRBV5-1	TRBD2	TRBJ2-2	TGCGCCAGCACCTCAGGACTAGCGGGAGGTTCGGGGGAGCTGTTTTTT	CASTSGLAGGSGELFF
.	TRBV20-1	TRBD1	TRBJ2-5	TGCAGTGCTGGTAGACAGGGTACGAATAACTTC	CSAGRQGTNNF
many	TRBV27	TRBD2	TRBJ2-3	TGTGCCAGCAGTACCCACACTTCCAGGACTAGCGGGAACACAGATACGCAGTATTTT	CASSTHTSRTSGNTDTQYF
many	TRBV20-1	.	TRBJ1-1	TGCAGTGCTAGGGGTCCTGGGGGGGGCACTGAAGCTTTCTTT	CSARGPGGGTEAFF
.	TRBV19	.	TRBJ2-7	TGTGCCAGTAGCATTGCAGGGACCCAACACCCCTCCTACGAGCAGTACTTC	CASSIAGTQHPSYEQYF